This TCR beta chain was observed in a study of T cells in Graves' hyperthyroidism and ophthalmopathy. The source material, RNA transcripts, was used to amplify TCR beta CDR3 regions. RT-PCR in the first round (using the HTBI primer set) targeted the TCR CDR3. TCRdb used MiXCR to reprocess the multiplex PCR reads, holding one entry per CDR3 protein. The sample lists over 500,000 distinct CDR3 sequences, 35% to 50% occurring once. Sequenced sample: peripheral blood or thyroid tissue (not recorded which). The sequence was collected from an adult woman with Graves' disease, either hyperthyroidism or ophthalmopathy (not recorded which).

The CDR3 sequence is CASRGDNSPLHF. The DNA of the CDR3 is TGTGCCAGCAGGGGGGACAATTCACCCCTCCACTTT. The chain joins TRBV2 to TRBJ1-6, with D maybe TRBD1 (5 bases). This CDR3 is 12 amino acids long. The germline V and J ends were trimmed by 6 bases and 7 bases, with 7 bases remaining between them. The germline gives CDR1 SNHLY, CDR2 FYNNEI.